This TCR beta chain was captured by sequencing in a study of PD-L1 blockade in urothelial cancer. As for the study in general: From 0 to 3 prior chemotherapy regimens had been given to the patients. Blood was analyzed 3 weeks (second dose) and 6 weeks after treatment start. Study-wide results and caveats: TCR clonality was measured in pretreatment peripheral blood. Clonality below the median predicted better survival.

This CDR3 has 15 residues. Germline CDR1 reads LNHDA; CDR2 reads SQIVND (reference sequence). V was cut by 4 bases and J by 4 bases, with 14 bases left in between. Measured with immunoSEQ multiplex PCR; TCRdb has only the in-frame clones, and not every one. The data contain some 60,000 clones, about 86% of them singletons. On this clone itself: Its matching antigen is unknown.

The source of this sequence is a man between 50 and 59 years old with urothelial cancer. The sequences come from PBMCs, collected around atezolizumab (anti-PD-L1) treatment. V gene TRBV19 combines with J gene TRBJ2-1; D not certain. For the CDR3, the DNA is TGTGCCAGTAGTAGAGTCCTCAGGTCATACAATGAGCAGTTCTTC. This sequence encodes CASSRVLRSYNEQFF.